Given below is one T cell receptor beta chain in context. Its cognate antigen is unknown. The entry originates in a study of T cell responses to AZD1222 COVID-19 vaccine. Clones were read by immunoSEQ multiplex PCR, and TCRdb kept only the in-frame ones, dropping some. Altogether 210,000 or so clones are present, under 95% being singletons, with the ten largest covering over 0.95%. Trimming left V 2 bases short and J 4 bases short, with 11 bases between. The germline CDR1 and CDR2 sequences are MNHNY and SVGAGI (reference sequence). There are 14 residues in the CDR3. Whole-study findings and limits: Baseline seropositivity characterized only a handful of AZD1222 recipients. Mostly white British, mostly female donors; authors suggested clonal diversity may be underestimated. Dominant CD4 TCR responses targeted spike regions 160-218 and 743-854.

The sample consisted of peripheral blood, taken on day 0 of MenACWY control vaccination. The chain is built from TRBV6-6 and TRBJ1-2; D unclear. The source of this sequence is an adult in good health. CDR3 protein: CASSYDAGLYGYTF. The CDR3, as DNA: TGTGCCAGCAGTTACGATGCCGGACTCTATGGCTACACCTTC.